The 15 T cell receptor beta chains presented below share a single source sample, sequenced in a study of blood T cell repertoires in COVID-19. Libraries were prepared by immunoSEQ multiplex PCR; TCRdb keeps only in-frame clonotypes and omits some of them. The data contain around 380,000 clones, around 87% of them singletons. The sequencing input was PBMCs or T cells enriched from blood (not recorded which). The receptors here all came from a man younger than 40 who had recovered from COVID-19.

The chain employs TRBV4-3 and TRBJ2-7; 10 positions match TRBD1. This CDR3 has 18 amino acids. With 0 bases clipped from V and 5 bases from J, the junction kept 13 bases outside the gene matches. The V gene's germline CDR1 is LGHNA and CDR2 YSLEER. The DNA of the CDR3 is TGCGCCAGCAGCCAAGAAGGAATCCCCGGGACAGGGGTGCACGAGCAGTACTTC. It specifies CASSQEGIPGTGVHEQYF.

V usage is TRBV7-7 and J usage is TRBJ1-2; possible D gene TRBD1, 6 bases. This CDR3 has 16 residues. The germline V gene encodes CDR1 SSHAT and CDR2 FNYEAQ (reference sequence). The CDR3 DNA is TGTGCTAGCTCTGCCCTTACGGGGGGCGTAGGGTATGGCTACACCTTC. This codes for CASSALTGGVGYGYTF.

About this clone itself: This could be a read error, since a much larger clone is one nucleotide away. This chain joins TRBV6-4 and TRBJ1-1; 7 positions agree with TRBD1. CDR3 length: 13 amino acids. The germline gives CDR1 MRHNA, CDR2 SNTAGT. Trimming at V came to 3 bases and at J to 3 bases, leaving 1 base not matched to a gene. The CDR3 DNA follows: TGTGCCAGCAGTGAGACAGGGTACACTGAAGCTTTCTTT. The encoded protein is CASSETGYTEAFF.

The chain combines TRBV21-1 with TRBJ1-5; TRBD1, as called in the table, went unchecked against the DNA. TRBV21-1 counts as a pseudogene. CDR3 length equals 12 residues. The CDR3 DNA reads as TGTGCCAGCCGGGACATAGATCAGCCCCAGCATTTT. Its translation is CASRDIDQPQHF.

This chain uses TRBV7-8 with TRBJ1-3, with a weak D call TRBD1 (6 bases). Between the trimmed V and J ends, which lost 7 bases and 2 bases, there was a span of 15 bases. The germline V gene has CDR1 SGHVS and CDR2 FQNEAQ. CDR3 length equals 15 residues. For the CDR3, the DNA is TGTGCCAGCACCAAAGGGGGGGAAGCTGGAAACACCATATATTTT. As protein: CASTKGGEAGNTIYF.

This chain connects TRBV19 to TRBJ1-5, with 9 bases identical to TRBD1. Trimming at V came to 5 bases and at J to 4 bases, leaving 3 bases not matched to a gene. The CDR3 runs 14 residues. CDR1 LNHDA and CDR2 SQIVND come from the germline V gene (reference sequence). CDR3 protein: CASSSTGGNQPQHF. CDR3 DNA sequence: TGTGCCAGTAGTTCGACAGGGGGTAATCAGCCCCAGCATTTT. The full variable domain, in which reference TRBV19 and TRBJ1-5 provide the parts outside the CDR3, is DGGITQSPKYLFRKEGQNVTLSCEQNLNHDAMYWYRQDPGQGLRLIYYSQIVNDFQKGDIAEGYSVSREKKESFPLTVTSAQKNPTAFYLCASSSTGGNQPQHFGDGTRLSIL.

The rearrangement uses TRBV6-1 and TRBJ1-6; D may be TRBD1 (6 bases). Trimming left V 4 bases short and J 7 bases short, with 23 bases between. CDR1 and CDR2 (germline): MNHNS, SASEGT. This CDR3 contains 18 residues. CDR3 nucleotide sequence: TGTGCCAGCAGTGGGGATTTACGGGGACATGTTGGGAATTCACCCCTCCACTTT. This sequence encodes CASSGDLRGHVGNSPLHF.

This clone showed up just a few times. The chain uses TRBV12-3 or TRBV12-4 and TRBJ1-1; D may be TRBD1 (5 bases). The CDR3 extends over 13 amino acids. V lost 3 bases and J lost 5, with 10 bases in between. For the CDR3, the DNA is TGTGCCAGCAGTTTTGACAGCTCGACTGAAGCTTTCTTT. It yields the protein CASSFDSSTEAFF.

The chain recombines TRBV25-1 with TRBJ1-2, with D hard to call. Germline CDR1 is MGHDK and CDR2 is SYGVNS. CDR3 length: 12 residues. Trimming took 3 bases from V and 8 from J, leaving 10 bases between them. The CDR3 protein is CASSDEVRGYTF. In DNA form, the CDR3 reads TGTGCCAGCAGTGATGAGGTGAGGGGCTACACCTTC.

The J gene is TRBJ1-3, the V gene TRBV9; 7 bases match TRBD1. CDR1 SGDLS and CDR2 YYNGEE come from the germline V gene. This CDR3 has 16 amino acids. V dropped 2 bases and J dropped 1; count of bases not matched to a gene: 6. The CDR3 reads CASSVDRWGSGNTIYF. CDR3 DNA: TGTGCCAGCAGCGTGGACAGGTGGGGATCTGGAAACACCATATATTTT.

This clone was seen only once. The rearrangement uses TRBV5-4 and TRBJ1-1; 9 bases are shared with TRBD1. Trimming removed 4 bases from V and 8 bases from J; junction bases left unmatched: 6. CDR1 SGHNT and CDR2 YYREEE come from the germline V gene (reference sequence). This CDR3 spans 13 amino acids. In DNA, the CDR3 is TGTGCCAGCAGCCCGGGACAGGGTTTAGAAGCTTTCTTT. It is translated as CASSPGQGLEAFF.

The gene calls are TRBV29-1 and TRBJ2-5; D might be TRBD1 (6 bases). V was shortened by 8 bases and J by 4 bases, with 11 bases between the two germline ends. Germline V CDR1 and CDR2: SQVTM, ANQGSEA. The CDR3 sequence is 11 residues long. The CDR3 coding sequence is TGCAGCTCTAGAGGGGGAGAGACCCAGTACTTC. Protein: CSSRGGETQYF.

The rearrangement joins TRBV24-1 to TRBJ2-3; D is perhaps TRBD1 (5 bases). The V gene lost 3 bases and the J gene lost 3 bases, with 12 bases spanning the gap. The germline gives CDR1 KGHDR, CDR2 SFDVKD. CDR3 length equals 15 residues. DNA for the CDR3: TGTGCCACCAGTGATGTCGGCCAGGGAACAGATACGCAGTATTTT. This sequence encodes CATSDVGQGTDTQYF.

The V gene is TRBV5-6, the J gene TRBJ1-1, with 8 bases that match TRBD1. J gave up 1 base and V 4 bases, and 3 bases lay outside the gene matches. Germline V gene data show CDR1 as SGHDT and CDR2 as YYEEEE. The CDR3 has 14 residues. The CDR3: CASSPGGWNTEAFF. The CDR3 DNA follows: TGTGCCAGCAGCCCAGGGGGCTGGAACACTGAAGCTTTCTTT.

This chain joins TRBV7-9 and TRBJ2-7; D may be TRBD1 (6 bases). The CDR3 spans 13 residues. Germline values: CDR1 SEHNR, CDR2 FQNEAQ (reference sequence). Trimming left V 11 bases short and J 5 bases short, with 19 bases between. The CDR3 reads CASRTVAGDEQYF. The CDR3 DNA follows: TGTGCCTCAAGGACAGTGGCTGGCGACGAGCAGTACTTC.